The 9 T cell receptor beta chains below all came from one sample that was sequenced in a study of stem cell transplantation in POMP-related autoinflammatory disease. The protocol was immunoSEQ multiplex PCR, while the TCRdb copy is restricted to in-frame clones and leaves out a portion. The table lists tens of thousands of clones, around 90% of them singletons. The specimen was CD4+ T cells from PBMCs, collected after stem cell transplantation. These receptors were collected from a human patient with POMP-related autoinflammation and immune dysregulation (PRAID). Part of the T cell pool may stem from the graft donor.

The V gene is TRBV18, the J gene TRBJ2-3; D uncertain. The CDR3 is 16 residues long. Per the germline V gene, CDR1 is KGHSH and CDR2 is LQKENI. V was shortened by 3 bases and J by 3 bases, with 16 bases between the two germline ends. DNA for the CDR3: TGTGCCAGCTCACCGCTAAGTGTACCCTTAACAGATACGCAGTATTTT. Amino acids: CASSPLSVPLTDTQYF. Full variable domain (missing parts from reference TRBV18 and TRBJ2-3): NAGVMQNPRHLVRRRGQEARLRCSPMKGHSHVYWYRQLPEEGLKFMVYLQKENIIDESGMPKERFSAEFPKEGPSILRIQQVVRGDSAAYFCASSPLSVPLTDTQYFGPGTRLTVL.

The V call is TRBV10-1, the J call TRBJ1-2, with D possibly matching TRBD1 (6 bases). From germline, CDR1 is WNHNN and CDR2 SYGVQD (reference sequence). V was clipped by 4 bases and J by 2 bases, with 8 bases between them. The length of the CDR3 is 13 residues. CDR3 in DNA: TGCGCCAGCAGTGTCGGACAGAACTATGGCTACACCTTC. Translating gives CASSVGQNYGYTF.

The V and J genes are TRBV29-1 and TRBJ2-6; no clear D gene. The V end was cut by 4 bases, the J end by 0 bases, with 4 bases between. Germline values: CDR1 SQVTM, CDR2 ANQGSEA. The CDR3 consists of 13 residues. CDR3 coding DNA: TGCAGCGTTGTACGCTCTGGGGCCAACGTCCTGACTTTC. Amino acids: CSVVRSGANVLTF.

The chain has TRBV19 and TRBJ1-1; D gene uncertain. Germline values: CDR1 LNHDA, CDR2 SQIVND (reference sequence). The CDR3 length is 11 residues. Trimming stripped 7 bases from V and 7 bases from J, with 10 bases between. CDR3 residues: CASKKMSEAFF. The CDR3 DNA reads as TGTGCCAGTAAGAAAATGAGTGAAGCTTTCTTT.

The gene calls are TRBV6-2 or TRBV6-3 and TRBJ2-3, with a possible D match to TRBD2 (5 bases). The ends were cut back, 2 bases at V and 4 bases at J, with 13 bases in the middle. Germline-derived CDR1 and CDR2 are MNHEY and SVGEGT. There are 15 residues in the CDR3. CDR3 bases: TGTGCCAGCAGTTACGCCCGTCCACTAGCAGATACGCAGTATTTT. Protein sequence: CASSYARPLADTQYF.

V and J are TRBV28 and TRBJ1-4; 10 bases match TRBD1. CDR3 size: 15 residues. Per the germline V gene, CDR1 is MDHEN and CDR2 is SYDVKM. V trimming: 7 bases; J trimming: 0 bases; junction bases outside the gene matches: 2. The CDR3 protein is CASTGQGATNEKLFF. Written as DNA, the CDR3 is TGTGCCAGCACCGGACAGGGGGCAACTAATGAAAAACTGTTTTTT.

This sequence joins TRBV3-1 (or the pseudogene TRBV3-2) and TRBJ1-1; D is unresolved. The CDR3 totals 14 residues. Per the germline V gene, CDR1 is LGHDT and CDR2 is YNNKEL (reference sequence). The V end lost 2 bases, the J end lost 1 base, and 8 bases lay between the germline ends. In DNA, the CDR3 is TGTGCCAGCAGCCAACGACGACAGAACACTGAAGCTTTCTTT. It specifies CASSQRRQNTEAFF.

The chain combines TRBV2 with TRBJ1-2; D gene unclear. CDR3 size: 13 residues. V was pared by 6 bases and J by 4 bases, with 12 bases between. Germline lookup yields CDR1 SNHLY and CDR2 FYNNEI. The CDR3, as DNA: TGTGCCAGCAGGCCCCCGAGTGTCTATGGCTACACCTTC. As protein: CASRPPSVYGYTF.

The chain combines TRBV5-1 with TRBJ2-5; possible D gene TRBD2, 5 bases. Germline values: CDR1 SGHRS, CDR2 YFSETQ. V gave up 2 bases and J gave up 5 bases, with 16 bases separating them. This CDR3 has 15 residues. CDR3 sequence (DNA): TGCGCCAGCAGCTTCGTGATCGGGGATCGGGAGACCCAGTACTTC. Protein product: CASSFVIGDRETQYF. The full variable domain, completed using reference TRBV5-1 and TRBJ2-5, is KAGVTQTPRYLIKTRGQQVTLSCSPISGHRSVSWYQQTPGQGLQFLFEYFSETQRNKGNFPGRFSGRQFSNSRSEMNVSTLELGDSALYLCASSFVIGDRETQYFGPGTRLLVL.